Sequencing of this T cell receptor (beta chain) was carried out in a study of T cells in localized non-small cell lung cancer. Worth noting for this clone: Its antigen is currently unknown.

Looked up from germline, CDR1 is MGHRA and CDR2 is YSYEKL. This CDR3 has 14 amino acids. V trimming: 4 bases; J trimming: 1 base; junction bases outside the gene matches: 3. Study-level points and caveats: One tumor region alone was sequenced, and heterogeneity therefore remains possible. Longer survival (overall) was linked to higher T cell density in blood.

Libraries were prepared by immunoSEQ multiplex PCR; TCRdb keeps only in-frame clonotypes and omits some of them. The sample has about 7,300 clones; approximately 22% are singletons. The receptor was derived from a man between 35 and 75 years old with stage III squamous cell lung carcinoma. This sample comprised lung tumor tissue, obtained before any cancer treatment. The chain uses TRBV4-1 and TRBJ1-1, with 7 bases identical to TRBD1. The DNA of the CDR3 is TGCGCCAGCAGCCGTGGGACAGCGAACACTGAAGCTTTCTTT. Its protein is CASSRGTANTEAFF.